This T cell receptor beta chain is from a study of follicular helper T cells after annual influenza vaccination. Points from the study as a whole: ICOS+CD38+ cTfh clonality change tracked circulating plasmablast frequency change. Yearly vaccinations repeatedly recalled conserved clonotypes in ICOS+CD38+ cTfh.

Time point described: 2015-2016 season, pre-vaccination. Excluded were substance abuse, HIV/AIDS, active cancer, immunomodulatory drugs and active illness. ICOS+CD38+ and ICOS-CD38- fractions were sorted from non-naive CD4+CXCR5+PD-1+ cells. Concerning this clone itself: Its target is not known.

J gave up 4 bases and V 4 bases, and 6 bases lay outside the gene matches. This CDR3 contains 15 residues. Germline CDR1 and CDR2: SGHKS and YYEKEE (reference sequence). The method was immunoSEQ multiplex PCR; TCRdb's version includes in-frame clones alone and lacks a portion of them. The data show several hundred clones, around 80% seen once. The chain has TRBV5-5 and TRBJ1-2; TRBD1 matches 11 bases. Source: CXCR5+ CD38+ circulating T follicular helper cells from blood, taken on the day of influenza vaccination. Subset reported: circulating Tfh, non-naive CD4+CXCR5+PD-1+ (ICOS+CD38+ or ICOS-CD38-). The source is an adult who received the influenza vaccine. This chain's CDR3 is CASSPRTGGVYGYTF. The CDR3 DNA follows: TGTGCCAGCAGCCCCCGGACAGGGGGCGTCTATGGCTACACCTTC.